This TCR beta chain appears in the sequencing data of a study of cytomegalovirus exposure and HLA in healthy donors. V was shortened by 5 bases and J by 7 bases, with 17 bases between the two germline ends. The CDR3 runs to 15 residues. Germline V CDR1 and CDR2: MNHEY, SMNVEV (reference sequence). This clone came up a few times. Its specificity is not known. A multiplex PCR was run with 60 Vbeta primers and 13 Jbeta primers. The repertoire was sequenced with immunoSEQ multiplex PCR; TCRdb's copy has only in-frame clones and lacks some. This table has about 140,000 clones, roughly 75% appearing once. Study-wide findings and caveats: No immune exposure information besides CMV serostatus was available. Some public TCRs appeared in many individuals, while most sequences were rare. Clonal expansion was found to be greater in HLA-associated TCR beta chains than in equally common others in a later analysis. 15,000 to 20,000 TCR beta sequences were associated with HLA alleles at 0.05 false discovery rate in a later analysis.

This chain joins TRBV27 and TRBJ1-4, with D tentatively TRBD1 (6 bases). The specimen sequenced was PBMCs. This sequence was found in a man aged 35-49 years in good health and CMV-seropositive. For the CDR3, the DNA is TGTGCCAGCAGTCTAGGGGCAGGGGACCTTGAAAAACTGTTTTTT. This gives the protein CASSLGAGDLEKLFF.